The T cell receptor (beta chain) under discussion was sequenced for a study of blood T cells in healthy people across ages. Germline V gene lookup returns CDR1 SNHLY and CDR2 FYNNEI. CDR3 size: 18 residues. Between the trimmed V and J ends, which lost 2 bases and 3 bases, there was a span of 23 bases. PCR was performed a second time for about 7 to 11 cycles using a sample-barcoded 5' primer and a J-beta primer mix. MiXCR, applied by TCRdb to the 5' RACE reads, yields one record per CDR3 protein. Here the sample spans 550,000 to 600,000 distinct CDR3 sequences, approximately 27% being singletons. General observations from the study: Strong correlation existed between TCR beta diversity and naive T cell percentage.

The sample holds a few counts of this clonotype. Its antigen is not known. Extraction yielded at least 6 micrograms of total RNA per sample. This chain connects TRBV2 to TRBJ2-7; the D is unclear. This receptor was identified in a woman aged 70-85 years in good health. Sequencing used blood. This CDR3 reads CASSELSPVTTPGYEQYF. In DNA, the CDR3 is TGTGCCAGCAGTGAACTATCGCCAGTCACCACGCCAGGCTACGAGCAGTACTTC.